These T cell receptor beta chains were read from a single sample in a study of Tregs in tolerant kidney transplant recipients. Here immunoSEQ multiplex PCR was the method, and the copy in TCRdb shows in-frame clones only, minus some. The sample includes some 66,000 clones, around nine tenths of them seen just once. This material consisted of CD8+ T cells from blood, taken before the transplant. These receptors were collected from a human donor who received a combined kidney and bone marrow transplant. Each CDR3 is given with its conserved first and last residue. A D gene is named only where the DNA matches it firmly. Clone sizes are given selectively: once, few, many, or a class where the clone is expanded.

TRBV4-3,TRBJ1-1,once,.,TGCGCCAGCAGCCAATCGCACTCACGGAGAGTCCCTTACACTGAAGCTTTCTTT,CASSQSHSRRVPYTEAFF
TRBV5-4,TRBJ1-2,.,.,TGTGCCAGCAGCCCGAGGGCCTTAAACTATGGCTACACCTTC,CASSPRALNYGYTF
TRBV7-9,TRBJ2-7,.,TRBD1,TGTGCCAGCAGCCTGGGACAGGGACTCGACGAGCAGTACTTC,CASSLGQGLDEQYF
TRBV27,TRBJ1-5,.,.,TGTGCCAGCAGTTTCCTCCCTCAGGGAATTCAGCCCCAGCATTTT,CASSFLPQGIQPQHF
TRBV4-3,TRBJ2-2,once,TRBD2,TGCGCCAGCAGCCATGGAACTAGCGGGGGCACCGGGGAGCTGTTTTTT,CASSHGTSGGTGELFF
TRBV27,TRBJ2-7,.,TRBD2,TGTGCCAGCGGTCAAGCGGGAAGCTCCTACGAGCAGTACTTC,CASGQAGSSYEQYF
TRBV29-1,TRBJ2-7,.,.,TGCAGCGTCGATAGTTGGACAGGGACTACCTACGAGCAGTACTTC,CSVDSWTGTTYEQYF
TRBV7-3,TRBJ2-3,once,.,TGTGCCAGCAGCCAGGGGGGCGGGGACACGCAGTATTTT,CASSQGGGDTQYF
TRBV12-5,TRBJ2-1,.,.,TGTGCTAGTGTTGGAGATGAGCAGTTCTTC,CASVGDEQFF
TRBV7-2,TRBJ2-7,.,TRBD2,TGTGCCAGCAGCCCGGGACTAGCGGGGCTGGAGCAGTACTTC,CASSPGLAGLEQYF
TRBV4-1,TRBJ2-5,.,TRBD2,TGCGCCAGCAGCGGTGGGGGGGGGACGGGTGAGACCCAGTACTTC,CASSGGGGTGETQYF
TRBV7-9,TRBJ1-2,.,.,TGTGCCAGCAGCTTAGTTGACGAGGTCTATGGCTACACCTTC,CASSLVDEVYGYTF
TRBV7-9,TRBJ2-7,once,TRBD2,TGTGCCAGCAGCCCCCCTAGCGGGAGTTACGAGCAGTACTTC,CASSPPSGSYEQYF
TRBV4-2,TRBJ2-7,.,TRBD1,TGTGCCAGCAGCCAATATACCGGGACAGAAAATTACGAGCAGTACTTC,CASSQYTGTENYEQYF
TRBV7-9,TRBJ2-2,.,TRBD2,TGTGCCAGCAGCCCAGAACCCGGTCCAGCGGGAGAGACCGGGGAGCTGTTTTTT,CASSPEPGPAGETGELFF
TRBV7-3,TRBJ2-7,once,.,TGTGCCAGCAGCCTAGGCGGTAGCGGTTACGAGCAGTACTTC,CASSLGGSGYEQYF
TRBV5-6,TRBJ2-7,.,.,TGTGCCAGCAGCTTAAGCGTGGGGGGCTACGAGCAGTACTTC,CASSLSVGGYEQYF
TRBV4-2,TRBJ2-2,.,.,TGTGCCAGCGGAAACTTAGCGGCCTCCCCCGGGGAGCTGTTTTTT,CASGNLAASPGELFF
TRBV10-3,TRBJ1-2,.,.,TGTGCCATCAAGGACCCCTTCATCGCGGGGGCGACAGGCCCTAACTATGGCTACACCTTC,CAIKDPFIAGATGPNYGYTF
TRBV6-1,TRBJ2-1,.,.,TGTGCCAGCAGTGAGGAACTAGCAGCCTACAATGAGCAGTTCTTC,CASSEELAAYNEQFF
TRBV9,TRBJ1-1,.,.,TGTGCCAGCAGCCCAATTAGTGGAGCGAACACTGAAGCTTTCTTT,CASSPISGANTEAFF
TRBV7-9,TRBJ1-1,.,.,TGTGCCAGCAGCCCGTTGACAGCCGAAGCTTTCTTT,CASSPLTAEAFF
TRBV2,TRBJ2-1,.,TRBD2,TGTGCCAGCAGTAGCGGGGACTCCTACAATGAGCAGTTCTTC,CASSSGDSYNEQFF
TRBV11-3,TRBJ2-1,.,.,TGTGCCAGCAGCTTAGTGCTAGCGCGGTACAATGAGCAGTTCTTC,CASSLVLARYNEQFF
TRBV27,TRBJ2-1,.,TRBD2,TGTGCCAGCAGTTTAGCAGCGGGAGCTAGGAATGAGCAGTTCTTC,CASSLAAGARNEQFF
TRBV30,TRBJ2-7,.,.,TGTGCCTGGAGACTACTGACGGACGAGCAGTACTTC,CAWRLLTDEQYF
TRBV14,TRBJ2-2,once,TRBD1,TGTGCCAGCAGCTACCGGGACAGGGGGCTGGACGGGGAGCTGTTTTTT,CASSYRDRGLDGELFF
TRBV5-3,TRBJ2-3,.,TRBD2,TGTGCCACCTCCGGGACTAGATACACAGATACGCAGTATTTT,CATSGTRYTDTQYF
TRBV11-1,TRBJ2-5,.,.,TGTGCCACGGCAGGGCAAGAGACCCAGTACTTC,CATAGQETQYF
TRBV29-1,TRBJ1-1,once,TRBD1,TGCAGCGTTGGGGAGGGGGACAGGATGAACACTGAAGCTTTCTTT,CSVGEGDRMNTEAFF
TRBV5-6,TRBJ1-5,.,.,TGTGCCAGCAGCTTGGGTACGGGGGGTAATCAGCCCCAGCATTTT,CASSLGTGGNQPQHF
TRBV29-1,TRBJ1-2,.,TRBD1,TGCAGCGGGCTAACAGGGGAACGGGGAGGCTACACCTTC,CSGLTGERGGYTF
TRBV7-9,TRBJ2-3,.,TRBD2,TGTGCCAGCAGCTTATCCCCCCTCACTAGCGGCACAGATACGCAGTATTTT,CASSLSPLTSGTDTQYF
TRBV4-1,TRBJ1-5,once,TRBD1,TGCGCCAGCAGCCAAGAAGGGCGGCCGACAGGGGCGAATCAGCCCCAGCATTTT,CASSQEGRPTGANQPQHF
TRBV5-1,TRBJ2-5,.,TRBD1,TGCGCCAGCAGCAGGAGGGACAGGGACATCCAAGAGACCCAGTACTTC,CASSRRDRDIQETQYF
TRBV2,TRBJ2-7,.,.,TGTGCCAGCAGTGAACTAGCCTTCGACTCCTACGAGCAGTACTTC,CASSELAFDSYEQYF
TRBV6-4,TRBJ2-1,once,TRBD2,TGTGCCAGCAGTAGCGGGAGTAGTAGCAATGAGCAGTTCTTC,CASSSGSSSNEQFF
TRBV5-1,TRBJ2-3,once,.,TGCGCCAGCAGCTTGGATAGCGGGGACAGGGTTACCACAGATACGCAGTATTTT,CASSLDSGDRVTTDTQYF
TRBV5-1,TRBJ2-2,.,.,TGCGCCAGCAGCTTGGCCGGGGGCGGGGAGCTGTTTTTT,CASSLAGGGELFF
TRBV20-1,TRBJ1-1,.,.,TGCAGTGCCCCAGGACAGATTGAAGCTTTCTTT,CSAPGQIEAFF